What follows are 20 T cell receptor beta chains derived from one specimen sequenced in a study of TET2 disruption in CD19-targeted CAR T cells. These receptors have no known antigen. Treatment noted: autologous CTL019 cells: CD19 CAR with 4-1BB and CD3 zeta domains. Here immunoSEQ multiplex PCR was the method, and the copy in TCRdb shows in-frame clones only, minus some. Its table records fewer than 30,000 clones. This sample comprised CD8- CAR+ T cells sorted from cultured blood T cells, obtained for CD19 CAR T cell therapy. Subset defined: CD8-negative CAR-positive T cells from the infusion product. The origin of the receptors is a man aged 70-80 years with chronic lymphocytic leukemia.

Regarding this clone: The junction departs from germline at one end; a sequencing error may be responsible. The CDR3 extends 3 residues past the end of the read, so its final part is completed from the germline J gene. Other DNA sequences in this sample translate to the same CDR3. The chain combines TRBV19 with TRBJ1-3; D is perhaps TRBD1 (6 bases). This CDR3 contains 16 residues. In germline, CDR1 is LNHDA, CDR2 SQIVND (reference sequence). The CDR3 protein is CASRPGGQYSGNTIYF. The CDR3 DNA, read in part, is TGTGCCAGTAGGCCAGGTGGACAGTACTCTGGAAACACT. The entire variable domain, with the rest obtained from reference TRBV19 and TRBJ1-3, is as follows: DGGITQSPKYLFRKEGQNVTLSCEQNLNHDAMYWYRQDPGQGLRLIYYSQIVNDFQKGDIAEGYSVSREKKESFPLTVTSAQKNPTAFYLCASRPGGQYSGNTIYFGEGSWLTVV.

With regard to this clone: The read terminates 3 residues ahead of where the CDR3 ends, so the germline J gene completes it. The chain employs TRBV19 and TRBJ2-4, with D possibly TRBD2 on 6 matching bases. CDR1 and CDR2 (germline): LNHDA, SQIVND (reference sequence). The CDR3 has 12 residues. The CDR3 region is CASSWRGQPQYF. CDR3 DNA, as far as it was read: TGTGCCAGTAGTTGGAGGGGTCAGCCT.

Concerning this clone: Read data end 3 residues before the CDR3 end; the end is taken from the germline J gene. The chain has TRBV20-1 and TRBJ2-3, with 9 bases that match TRBD2. CDR1 is DFQATT, CDR2 SNEGSKA, per germline (reference sequence). The CDR3 is made up of 13 amino acids. Trimming took 6 bases from V and 4 from J; bases not matched to a gene: 5. The CDR3: CSAAGGASDTQYF. The CDR3 bases that were read are TGCAGTGCCGCGGGGGGGGCATCAGATACG.

A remark on this clone: The read ends 3 residues before the CDR3 terminus; that terminus is restored from the germline J gene. The chain is built from TRBV7-8 and TRBJ2-1, with 9 bases aligning to TRBD2. The junction had 2 bases not matched to a gene; V was cut back by 1 base and J by 1 base. The CDR3 contains 16 residues. Germline CDR1 and CDR2: SGHVS and FQNEAQ. The sequenced CDR3 bases are TGTGCCAGCAGCTTAGGGCGGGGGGGGTCCTACAATGAG. Amino acids: CASSLGRGGSYNE. The entire CDR3 protein is CASSLGRGGSYNEQFF.

Worth noting for this clone: Read sequence stops 3 residues before the CDR3 end, and the germline J gene provides the missing end. The chain couples TRBV19 to TRBJ2-4; 8 bases agree with TRBD1. CDR3 size: 18 residues. Germline V gives CDR1 LNHDA, CDR2 SQIVND (reference sequence). The CDR3: CASIRTGNHPRQTYGQYF. The part of the CDR3 DNA that was read is TGTGCCAGTATCCGGACAGGGAACCACCCTAGACAAACTTATGGT.

As to this clone: The CDR3 extends 3 residues past the end of the read, so its final part is completed from the germline J gene. The chain joins TRBV20-1 to TRBJ2-2; TRBD1 agrees at 7 bases. There are 14 residues in the CDR3. Germline values: CDR1 DFQATT, CDR2 SNEGSKA (reference sequence). The DNA read from the CDR3 is TGCAGCGCGAGAGGGGACAGATTAGCCGGGGAG. Translated: CSARGDRLAGE. The entire CDR3 protein is CSARGDRLAGELFF.

In the case of this clone: Germline and junction disagree at one end, which may indicate a read error. From the germline J gene comes the end of the CDR3, since the read stops 3 residues before it. The genes are TRBV7-2 and TRBJ1-2, with 7 bases lining up with TRBD1. The CDR3 extends over 15 amino acids. Germline CDR1 and CDR2: SGHTA and FQGNSA. The CDR3 reads CASTLGGPGHNDYTF. The covered CDR3 bases are TGTGCCAGCACCTTAGGGGGCCCAGGGCACAATGAC.

Concerning this clone itself: The read is 3 residues too short to cover the CDR3 end, so that end is filled in from the germline J gene. The V and J genes are TRBV6-1 and TRBJ1-1; no firm D call. Trimming took off 5 bases at V and 1 base at J, with 11 bases between the two ends. This CDR3 region has 14 residues. Germline V gene lookup returns CDR1 MNHNS and CDR2 SASEGT. CDR3 region: CASSQGSGNTEAFF. CDR3 DNA, as far as it was read: TGTGCCAGCAGTCAAGGCAGCGGGAACACTGAA.

With regard to this clone: The read falls 3 residues short of the CDR3 end, and the missing part is taken from the germline J gene. The chain joins TRBV2 to TRBJ2-7; TRBD1 matches at 7 bases. Germline V CDR1 and CDR2: SNHLY, FYNNEI. CDR3 length: 15 amino acids. V dropped 2 bases and J dropped 6; count of bases not matched to a gene: 10. CDR3 residues: CASSERSGGPGEQYF. The sequenced CDR3 bases are TGTGCCAGCAGTGAAAGGTCAGGGGGTCCAGGCGAG. The full variable domain, rest sourced from reference TRBV2 and TRBJ2-7, is EPEVTQTPSHQVTQMGQEVILRCVPISNHLYFYWYRQILGQKVEFLVSFYNNEISEKSEIFDDQFSVERPDGSNFTLKIRSTKLEDSAMYFCASSERSGGPGEQYFGPGTRLTVT.

CDR3 in amino acids: CASSQDLGARGKKLFF. The part of the CDR3 DNA that was read is TGTGCCAGCAGCCAAGATCTGGGGGCCCGCGGGAAAAAA. The V call is TRBV3-1 (or the pseudogene TRBV3-2), the J call TRBJ1-4; possibly TRBD1 for D (6 bases). The missing CDR3 end, 3 residues past where the read stops, is filled in from the germline J gene. The CDR3 contains 16 residues. With 0 bases removed from V and 9 bases from J, the gap between germline ends came to 17 bases. Germline V gene sequence: CDR1 LGHDT, CDR2 YNNKEL (reference sequence).

Points on this clone: The missing CDR3 end, 3 residues past where the read stops, is filled in from the germline J gene. The chain is built from TRBV12-5 and TRBJ2-3; D gene ambiguous. This CDR3 comprises 13 residues. CDR1 is LGHNT, CDR2 FRNRAP, per germline. V lost 3 bases, J lost 0 bases, and 4 bases lay in between. CDR3 in amino acids: CASGFTSTDTQYF. The CDR3 DNA, read in part, is TGTGCTAGTGGTTTTACTAGCACAGATACG.

Regarding this clone: The read falls 3 residues short of the CDR3 end, and the missing part is taken from the germline J gene. The V gene is TRBV19, the J gene TRBJ2-4, with a tentative D call TRBD2 (6 bases). Germline assignment: CDR1 LNHDA and CDR2 SQIVND (reference sequence). The CDR3 contains 13 residues. CDR3 bases read: TGTGCCAGTAGCGTGGACGGAAGGGACTCT. Protein: CASSVDGRDS. The complete CDR3 reads CASSVDGRDSQYF.

This clone is classed as medium-sized (0.01 to 0.1%) by frequency. The read ends 3 residues before the CDR3 terminus; that terminus is restored from the germline J gene. The V and J genes are TRBV7-9 and TRBJ2-7, with 7 nucleotides matching TRBD1. Germline CDR1 reads SEHNR; CDR2 reads FQNEAQ (reference sequence). V was pared by 5 bases and J by 2 bases, with 9 bases of the junction left unmatched. CDR3 size: 15 residues. The CDR3 sequence is CASSRTGQVTYEQYF. The sequenced part of the CDR3 DNA is TGTGCCAGCAGCCGGACTGGACAGGTTACCTACGAG.

A note on this clone: The read finishes 3 residues shy of the CDR3 end, and the germline J gene is used to complete it. The chain is built from TRBV18 and TRBJ1-2; D perhaps matches TRBD1 (6 bases). Germline CDR1 KGHSH, CDR2 LQKENI. This CDR3 region has 15 residues. The part of the CDR3 DNA that was read is TGTGCCAGCTCACCACCGTTGGGGGGGGGCGATGAC. This encodes CASSPPLGGGDD. The whole CDR3 protein reads CASSPPLGGGDDYTF.

Worth noting for this clone: Coverage ceases 3 residues before the CDR3 finishes, and the germline J gene fills in the end. The chain carries TRBV29-1 and TRBJ1-2, with TRBD1 identical over 7 bases. The CDR3 runs to 15 residues. Per the germline V gene, CDR1 is SQVTM and CDR2 is ANQGSEA. The CDR3 DNA, read in part, is TGCAGCGTAACTCCCGGGACAGTACACTCCTACGAC. Residues: CSVTPGTVHSYD. The full CDR3 protein reads CSVTPGTVHSYDYTF.

Regarding this clone: The read comes to an end 3 residues before the CDR3 does, leaving the germline J gene to fill in the end. The rearrangement uses TRBV27 and TRBJ1-6; the D gene is possibly TRBD1 (6 bases). The CDR3 is 14 residues long. The V gene's germline CDR1 is MNHEY and CDR2 SMNVEV (reference sequence). V lost 3 bases to trimming and J lost 9 bases, with 12 bases between them. CDR3 DNA, as far as it was read: TGTGCCAGCAGTTTCCAAGGACAGTTTTCACCC. Its translation: CASSFQGQFSP. The entire CDR3 sequence reads CASSFQGQFSPLHF.

With regard to this clone: The sequenced fragment ends 3 residues before the CDR3 boundary, so the rest is inferred from the germline J gene. Other nucleotide sequences in the sample specify the same CDR3. The V and J genes are TRBV5-1 and TRBJ2-5; 8 bases line up with TRBD1. CDR3 length equals 14 residues. The V and J ends lost 2 bases and 3 bases, in that order; junction bases with no gene match: 3. Germline assignment: CDR1 SGHRS and CDR2 YFSETQ. This CDR3 is CASSFQGAEETQYF. The covered CDR3 bases are TGCGCCAGCAGCTTCCAGGGGGCCGAAGAGACC.

On this clone itself: The read finishes 3 residues shy of the CDR3 end, and the germline J gene is used to complete it. J is TRBJ1-2 and V is TRBV6-4, with 7 bases fitting TRBD1. The CDR3 has 15 amino acids. The germline V gene has CDR1 MRHNA and CDR2 SNTAGT. CDR3 amino acids: CASSPEGTAGVGYTF. CDR3 bases read: TGTGCCAGCAGTCCCGAGGGGACAGCGGGTGTGGGC.

As concerns this clone: Coverage ceases 3 residues before the CDR3 finishes, and the germline J gene fills in the end. The chain joins TRBV19 to TRBJ2-5, with D perhaps matching TRBD1 or TRBD2 (6 bases each). The CDR3 contains 15 residues. Per germline, CDR1 LNHDA and CDR2 SQIVND (reference sequence). V dropped 3 bases and J dropped 5 bases, with 16 bases sitting between them. The CDR3 bases that were read are TGTGCCAGTAGTATCCGCCTAGGAGGGGGTGAGACC. Its translation is CASSIRLGGGET. The entire CDR3 is CASSIRLGGGETQYF. Full variable domain (missing parts from reference TRBV19 and TRBJ2-5): DGGITQSPKYLFRKEGQNVTLSCEQNLNHDAMYWYRQDPGQGLRLIYYSQIVNDFQKGDIAEGYSVSREKKESFPLTVTSAQKNPTAFYLCASSIRLGGGETQYFGPGTRLLVL.

Notes on this clone: The CDR3 end falls 3 residues outside the read, so it is completed with the germline J gene. J is TRBJ2-1 and V is TRBV11-2, with D possibly being TRBD2 (6 bases). Germline V gives CDR1 SGHAT, CDR2 FQNNGV. The CDR3 is made up of 15 amino acids. Between the trimmed V and J ends, which lost 0 bases and 4 bases, there was a span of 10 bases. CDR3: CASSLDTGEYNEQFF. The covered CDR3 bases are TGTGCCAGCAGCTTAGATACGGGGGAATACAATGAG.